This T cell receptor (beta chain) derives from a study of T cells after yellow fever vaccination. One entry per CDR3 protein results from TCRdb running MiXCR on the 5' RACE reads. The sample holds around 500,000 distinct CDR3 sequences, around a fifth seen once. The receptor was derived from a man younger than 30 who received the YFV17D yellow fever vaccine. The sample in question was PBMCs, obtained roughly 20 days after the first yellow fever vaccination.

The CDR3, as DNA: TGTGCCAGCAGTTGGACATTGACTAATGAAAAACTGTTTTTT. It yields the protein CASSWTLTNEKLFF. The chain couples TRBV12-3 or TRBV12-4 to TRBJ1-4, with TRBD1 as a possible D gene (5 bases). V was shortened by 4 bases and J by 2 bases, with 8 bases between the two germline ends. The CDR3 runs to 14 residues.